This T cell receptor beta chain originates from a study of Graves' ophthalmopathy and Graves' hyperthyroidism. Study observations and caveats: A model built from 13 signatures distinguished ophthalmopathy from stable hyperthyroidism with roughly 85% sensitivity and approximately 81% specificity. Detected in blood as well were most expanded thyroid clonotypes with frequency above 0.001.

Ophthalmopathy donors were characterized by moderate-to-severe activity, CAS of at least 3, NOSPECS of at least 4, and duration under 3 months. Sampling over 8 ml of fresh peripheral blood provided the PBMCs. RNA transcripts yielded amplified TCR beta CDR3 regions. Investigators did first-round RT-PCR with HTBI primers, then second-round multiplex PCR. Using its own MiXCR run on the multiplex PCR reads, TCRdb lists one record per CDR3 protein. The data show 150,000 or so distinct CDR3 sequences, 37% seen once. Germline values: CDR1 MGHDK, CDR2 SYGVNS. This CDR3 region has 13 residues. The V end was cut by 3 bases, the J end by 8 bases, with 13 bases between. This clonotype was counted between two and nine times. The antigen remains unidentified.

The rearrangement links TRBV25-1 to TRBJ1-2; a possible D gene is TRBD1 (5 bases). Sequenced sample: peripheral blood. The receptor's source is a middle-aged woman with Graves' ophthalmopathy. The CDR3 DNA reads TGTGCCAGCAGTGAGAGAGGGGTACGCGGCTACACCTTC. It codes for CASSERGVRGYTF.